This T cell receptor (beta chain) was recovered during a study of T-cell memory formation after mild COVID-19. As to this clonotype: Antigen unknown.

Study results and limitations: Chiefly within CM and EM were the contracting CD4+ clones; CD8+ ones were within EMRA. Memory from before infection featured some responding clones, which suggests cross-reactive memory joined. Contracting clones from day 15 to 85 showed balanced CD4/CD8; later expanders favored CD4+. Specificity for SARS-CoV-2 was not confirmed among the second-wave clones peaking on day 37.

TCRdb independently ran MiXCR on the 5' RACE reads; one entry per CDR3 protein. Of fewer than 250,000 distinct CDR3 sequences in the sample, about 16% were seen once. Per the germline V gene, CDR1 is MNHEY and CDR2 is SVGAGI. The trim removed 2 bases at V and 3 bases at J, leaving 4 bases unmatched. The length of the CDR3 is 15 residues. This chain joins TRBV6-5 and TRBJ2-7; TRBD1 matches 10 bases. The receptor was isolated from an adult woman who had mild COVID-19 (a few samples of this study predate the infection). Cell type and time point are not known. Source material: PBMCs or a T cell subset sorted from them (not recorded which). The CDR3 sequence: CASSYTGQGFYEQYF. The DNA for the CDR3 is TGTGCCAGCAGTTACACGGGACAGGGGTTCTACGAGCAGTACTTC.